Following are 28 T cell receptor beta chains from one sample sequenced in a study of T cell changes during pregnancy in multiple sclerosis. Sequencing used immunoSEQ multiplex PCR; TCRdb keeps in-frame clones, though not all of them. The profile shows tens of thousands of clones, about 95% of them singletons. Specimen: CD4+ T cells from peripheral blood mononuclear cells, collected in the second trimester of pregnancy. The origin of the receptors is a female donor with multiple sclerosis, enrolled in a pregnancy study.

The rearrangement uses TRBV15 and TRBJ2-1, with 9 bases lining up with TRBD2. V was pared by 5 bases and J by 6 bases, with 2 bases of the junction left unmatched. The CDR3 has 13 amino acids. Germline-derived CDR1 and CDR2 are LNHNV and YYDKDF (reference sequence). Here the CDR3 reads CATSETSGNEQFF. In DNA, the CDR3 is TGTGCCACCAGCGAGACTAGCGGCAATGAGCAGTTCTTC.

The chain joins TRBV5-4 to TRBJ1-2; D is possibly TRBD1 (5 bases). CDR3 length: 14 residues. The V and J ends lost 0 bases and 0 bases respectively, with 6 bases between them. Per the germline V gene, CDR1 is SGHNT and CDR2 is YYREEE (reference sequence). The DNA for the CDR3 is TGTGCCAGCAGCTTGGGACAGTCTAACTATGGCTACACCTTC. This gives the protein CASSLGQSNYGYTF.

The table lists this clone with a count of one. The chain combines TRBV11-2 with TRBJ1-4; D perhaps matches TRBD1 (5 bases). V lost 5 bases and J lost 8, with 15 bases in between. There are 14 residues in the CDR3. The V gene's germline CDR1 is SGHAT and CDR2 FQNNGV. This chain's CDR3 is CASSPQGAGEKLFF. DNA of the CDR3: TGTGCCAGCAGCCCTCAGGGCGCGGGAGAAAAACTGTTTTTT.

The chain employs TRBV27 and TRBJ2-6, with D uncertain. The V gene's germline CDR1 is MNHEY and CDR2 SMNVEV (reference sequence). Trimming removed 8 bases at V and 0 bases at J, with 11 bases between. CDR3 size: 15 residues. The CDR3 sequence is CASASMFSGANVLTF. The CDR3 nucleotides are TGTGCCAGCGCAAGCATGTTCTCTGGGGCCAACGTCCTGACTTTC. Filled out from reference TRBV27 and TRBJ2-6, the complete variable domain reads EAQVTQNPRYLITVTGKKLTVTCSQNMNHEYMSWYRQDPGLGLRQIYYSMNVEVTDKGDVPEGYKVSRKEKRNFPLILESPSPNQTSLYFCASASMFSGANVLTFGAGSRLTVL.

This sequence joins TRBV28 and TRBJ1-2, with TRBD1 as a possible D gene (5 bases). This CDR3 is 14 amino acids long. V was cut by 6 bases and J by 6 bases, with 17 bases left in between. The germline V gene encodes CDR1 MDHEN and CDR2 SYDVKM. CDR3 nucleotide sequence: TGTGCCAGCAGCCCTAGAACCAAAGGGGATGGCTACACCTTC. Translating gives CASSPRTKGDGYTF.

The genes are TRBV19 and TRBJ2-4; TRBD1 aligns across 10 bases. The J segment lost 2 bases and the V segment lost 1 base, leaving 2 bases of the junction unmatched. Germline-derived CDR1 and CDR2 are LNHDA and SQIVND (reference sequence). The CDR3 loop spans 16 amino acids. In DNA form, the CDR3 reads TGTGCCAGTAGTATAGCGGGACAGGGGTCCAAAAACATTCAGTACTTC. This codes for CASSIAGQGSKNIQYF.

The chain carries TRBV2 and TRBJ2-1; 13 bases map to TRBD2. Germline CDR1 reads SNHLY; CDR2 reads FYNNEI. V lost 5 bases to trimming and J lost 9 bases; unmatched junction nucleotides: 7. The CDR3 totals 15 residues. The CDR3 coding sequence is TGTGCCAGCAGTACTAGCGGGAGGGCCGTAGGTGAGCAGTTCTTC. It codes for CASSTSGRAVGEQFF.

This clone was detected a few times. The V call is TRBV7-9, the J call TRBJ2-3; 9 nucleotides match TRBD1. Germline CDR1 SEHNR, CDR2 FQNEAQ (reference sequence). V was pared by 1 base and J by 4 bases, with 6 bases of the junction left unmatched. CDR3 size: 16 residues. CDR3 DNA: TGTGCCAGCAGCTTAGGGGGACAGGGTGTTTCAGATACGCAGTATTTT. This sequence encodes CASSLGGQGVSDTQYF.

The V and J genes are TRBV5-5 and TRBJ2-3; 9 nucleotides align to TRBD1. The ends lost 0 bases at V and 2 bases at J; junction bases unmatched: 1. The CDR3 runs 15 residues. The V gene's germline CDR1 is SGHKS and CDR2 YYEKEE (reference sequence). CDR3 in DNA: TGTGCCAGCAGCTTGGGACAGGGGGTCACAGATACGCAGTATTTT. Translated, it gives CASSLGQGVTDTQYF. The complete variable domain, with remaining parts taken from reference TRBV5-5 and TRBJ2-3, reads DAGVTQSPTHLIKTRGQQVTLRCSPISGHKSVSWYQQVLGQGPQFIFQYYEKEERGRGNFPDRFSARQFPNYSSELNVNALLLGDSALYLCASSLGQGVTDTQYFGPGTRLTVL.

The chain couples TRBV6-1 to TRBJ2-7; 7 bases match TRBD1. CDR3 length equals 12 residues. Germline loops: CDR1 MNHNS, CDR2 SASEGT. J was trimmed by 5 bases and V by 6 bases; bases with no gene match: 4. The CDR3 sequence is CASRYDRDEQYF. Here the CDR3 DNA reads TGTGCCAGCAGATACGACAGGGACGAGCAGTACTTC.

This rearrangement joins TRBV4-1 to TRBJ2-3, with D possibly matching TRBD2 (6 bases). This CDR3 has 16 amino acids. Germline loops: CDR1 MGHRA, CDR2 YSYEKL. The V end lost 1 base, the J end lost 1 base, and 12 bases lay between the germline ends. The DNA for the CDR3 is TGCGCCAGCAGCCAAGGCCGGGACTCACGCACAGATACGCAGTATTTT. Translated, it gives CASSQGRDSRTDTQYF.

The chain joins TRBV19 to TRBJ1-1; TRBD1 is a possible D gene (5 bases). This CDR3 contains 15 residues. Deletions cut 1 base from V and 1 base from J, with 10 bases between. CDR1 LNHDA and CDR2 SQIVND come from the germline V gene (reference sequence). Here the CDR3 reads CASSIAGQRNTEAFF. In nucleotides, the CDR3 is TGTGCCAGTAGTATAGCCGGACAAAGGAACACTGAAGCTTTCTTT. The full variable domain, in which reference TRBV19 and TRBJ1-1 provide the parts outside the CDR3, is DGGITQSPKYLFRKEGQNVTLSCEQNLNHDAMYWYRQDPGQGLRLIYYSQIVNDFQKGDIAEGYSVSREKKESFPLTVTSAQKNPTAFYLCASSIAGQRNTEAFFGQGTRLTVV.

V and J are TRBV15 and TRBJ1-4, with 8 positions matching TRBD1. Germline V gene sequence: CDR1 LNHNV, CDR2 YYDKDF (reference sequence). After removal of 9 bases from V and 0 bases from J, the junction contained 6 bases not matched to a gene. This CDR3 spans 15 amino acids. In DNA form, the CDR3 reads TGTGCCACGAATTACAGGGGGACAACTAATGAAAAACTGTTTTTT. Encoded protein: CATNYRGTTNEKLFF.

This chain connects TRBV9 to TRBJ1-3, with D possibly TRBD1 on 5 matching bases. The CDR3 totals 14 residues. Germline CDR1 SGDLS, CDR2 YYNGEE. The germline V and J ends were trimmed by 3 bases and 1 base, with 8 bases remaining between them. The CDR3 protein is CASSEGASGNTIYF. The CDR3 coding sequence is TGTGCCAGCAGCGAAGGGGCATCTGGAAACACCATATATTTT.

The rearrangement links TRBV9 to TRBJ2-1; 12 positions agree with TRBD2. Germline CDR1 reads SGDLS; CDR2 reads YYNGEE. The CDR3 length is 15 residues. The trim removed 4 bases at V and 8 bases at J, leaving 7 bases unmatched. The CDR3 protein is CASSPTSGRHYEQFF. CDR3 in DNA: TGTGCCAGCAGCCCGACTAGCGGGAGACACTATGAGCAGTTCTTC.

The chain is built from TRBV7-9 and TRBJ2-7; weak D call: TRBD1 (5 bases). The length of the CDR3 is 15 residues. V dropped 2 bases and J dropped 3 bases, with 14 bases sitting between them. In germline, CDR1 is SEHNR, CDR2 FQNEAQ (reference sequence). The CDR3 DNA sequence: TGTGCCAGCAGCTTAAAAAGGGGAAGAAGCTACGAGCAGTACTTC. Translated: CASSLKRGRSYEQYF.

The chain has TRBV4-1 and TRBJ1-5; 11 bases agree with TRBD1. This CDR3 is 16 amino acids long. Germline V lookup: CDR1 MGHRA, CDR2 YSYEKL. The trim removed 0 bases at V and 6 bases at J, leaving 4 bases unmatched. The CDR3, as DNA: TGCGCCAGCAGCCAAGATGGACAGGGGGCTGGTCAGCCCCAGCATTTT. It is translated as CASSQDGQGAGQPQHF.

The genes are TRBV19 and TRBJ2-7; possibly TRBD2 for D (5 bases). CDR1 is LNHDA, CDR2 SQIVND, per germline (reference sequence). The CDR3 contains 15 residues. The V gene lost 2 bases and the J gene lost 4 bases, with 15 bases spanning the gap. The CDR3 is CASSIPGGPTYEQYF. In DNA form, the CDR3 reads TGTGCCAGTAGTATACCCGGAGGCCCGACTTACGAGCAGTACTTC.

The chain employs TRBV19 and TRBJ2-7; TRBD2 is a possible D gene (6 bases). The CDR3 length is 14 residues. Trimming removed 1 base at V and 2 bases at J, with 9 bases between. Germline V CDR1 and CDR2: LNHDA, SQIVND (reference sequence). In DNA form, the CDR3 reads TGTGCCAGTAGTATAGGCGCGGGGACCTACGAGCAGTACTTC. This gives the protein CASSIGAGTYEQYF.

The CDR3 DNA is TGTGCCAGCACTGACAGGGGGCGAGGGAAACTGTTTTTT. This translates into CASTDRGRGKLFF. The chain is built from TRBV6-5 and TRBJ1-4; 10 bases fit TRBD1. Germline lookup yields CDR1 MNHEY and CDR2 SVGAGI. This CDR3 has 13 residues. V lost 7 bases to trimming and J lost 11 bases; unmatched junction nucleotides: 7.

The genes are TRBV5-8 and TRBJ1-2; D gene ambiguous. V was cut by 4 bases and J by 0 bases, with 13 bases left in between. The CDR3 sequence is 15 residues long. Germline V gene sequence: CDR1 SGHTS, CDR2 YDEGEE. The CDR3 loop is CASSPGYSANYGYTF. In nucleotides, the CDR3 is TGTGCCAGCAGCCCGGGGTACTCCGCTAACTATGGCTACACCTTC.

The CDR3 is CASREQGMNTEAFF. The CDR3 DNA follows: TGTGCCAGCAGAGAACAGGGAATGAACACTGAAGCTTTCTTT. This chain connects TRBV6-1 to TRBJ1-1; D possibly corresponds to TRBD1 (6 bases). The ends were cut back, 6 bases at V and 0 bases at J, with 11 bases in the middle. The germline V gene encodes CDR1 MNHNS and CDR2 SASEGT. There are 14 residues in the CDR3.

This chain uses TRBV28 with TRBJ2-7; 7 bases line up with TRBD1. The CDR3 consists of 15 residues. Germline-derived CDR1 and CDR2 are MDHEN and SYDVKM. The ends lost 3 bases at V and 5 bases at J; junction bases unmatched: 10. The CDR3 DNA follows: TGTGCCAGCAGTTTCGAGGGGGCGCGGGTAGACGAGCAGTACTTC. Translation gives CASSFEGARVDEQYF.

This chain links TRBV7-9 with TRBJ1-5; 8 bases map to TRBD1. Germline CDR1 is SEHNR and CDR2 is FQNEAQ (reference sequence). V trimming: 4 bases; J trimming: 4 bases; junction bases outside the gene matches: 6. The CDR3 length is 15 residues. DNA for the CDR3: TGTGCCAGCAGCTCCGGACAGGGATGGAATCAGCCCCAGCATTTT. It is translated as CASSSGQGWNQPQHF.

The rearrangement links TRBV18 to TRBJ1-1; no clear D gene. Germline V CDR1 and CDR2: KGHSH, LQKENI. The CDR3 runs 15 residues. Trimming took 3 bases from V and 0 from J, leaving 11 bases between them. The CDR3 nucleotides are TGTGCCAGCTCACCTACGCGGTCGATGAACACTGAAGCTTTCTTT. The encoded protein is CASSPTRSMNTEAFF.

The chain recombines TRBV5-1 with TRBJ1-2, with TRBD1 matching 9 bases. Losses at the gene ends were 4 bases for V and 3 bases for J; bases not matched to a gene: 1. Germline loops: CDR1 SGHRS, CDR2 YFSETQ. The length of the CDR3 is 13 residues. The CDR3 loop reads CASSRQGDYGYTF. The CDR3 coding sequence is TGCGCCAGCAGCCGACAGGGGGACTATGGCTACACCTTC.

V is TRBV28 and J is TRBJ2-1; 10 bases fit TRBD1. CDR1 is MDHEN, CDR2 SYDVKM, per germline. The V segment lost 6 bases and the J segment 5 bases; nucleotides outside the gene matches: 10. The CDR3 loop spans 16 amino acids. The CDR3 loop is CASRKPLTGGHNEQFF. The CDR3 nucleotides read TGTGCCAGCAGGAAACCTTTGACAGGGGGCCACAATGAGCAGTTCTTC.

The chain uses TRBV11-2 and TRBJ1-4; perhaps TRBD1 as D (6 bases). Trimming left V 5 bases short and J 7 bases short, with 14 bases between. The CDR3 is 14 amino acids. The germline V gene encodes CDR1 SGHAT and CDR2 FQNNGV. The CDR3 DNA reads TGTGCCAGCAGCCTGGGACACGGAAGTGAAAAACTGTTTTTT. Translating gives CASSLGHGSEKLFF.